Described below is a single T cell receptor (beta chain) sequence and its context. Per germline, CDR1 KGHDR and CDR2 SFDVKD. The CDR3 consists of 13 residues. Deletions cut 5 bases from V and 4 bases from J, with 8 bases between. This sample was included in a study of blood T cell repertoires in COVID-19. How the authors handled the data: Estimated nucleated cell counts came from reference gene primer amplification. TCRdb's table, derived via immunoSEQ multiplex PCR, lists solely in-frame clones and lacks some. V and J calls and clone size are those listed in that table; D and trimming were worked out from the DNA. Of 200,000 to 300,000 clones listed, 75% to 90% were seen once; the top ten hold over 7.5%.

This receptor was obtained from a man aged 40-49 years who had recovered from COVID-19. The sample comprised PBMCs or T cells enriched from blood (not recorded which). The chain joins TRBV24-1 to TRBJ1-5; the D is unclear. Here the CDR3 DNA reads TGTGCCACCAGTGCCCAGGCGAATCAGCCCCAGCATTTT. Residues: CATSAQANQPQHF.